This TCR beta chain emerged from a study of PD-1 blockade in classical Hodgkin lymphoma. About this clone: Its antigen is not known.

Germline V gene data show CDR1 as SGHTA and CDR2 as FQGNSA. J was trimmed by 2 bases and V by 5 bases; bases with no gene match: 8. The CDR3 spans 15 residues. Study results and caveats: No one has yet defined what causes the repertoire differences, which may be disease activity or prior therapy. Baseline TCR diversity was reportedly lower in newly diagnosed patients than healthy donors. In CD4+ cells, TCR diversity went up significantly by C4D1, but in CD8+ cells it did not. Newly diagnosed patients and complete responders had comparable diversity at baseline.

Generated by immunoSEQ multiplex PCR, the TCRdb table keeps only in-frame clones and is missing some. The sample records 10,000 to 15,000 clones, less than 90% being singletons. With no exception, relapse followed autologous stem cell transplantation in all patients, and brentuximab vedotin exposure varied. The sample here was peripheral blood mononuclear cells (PBMCs), taken at baseline. The chain joins TRBV7-2 to TRBJ2-5; TRBD2 matches at 7 bases. This sequence was found in a human donor with classical Hodgkin lymphoma. CDR3 sequence (DNA): TGTGCCAGCAGCCTCAACCGACTAGCACAAGAGACCCAGTACTTC. Its translation is CASSLNRLAQETQYF.